The clone carrying this T cell receptor beta chain came up once. Its antigen is unknown. With random hexamers, reverse transcription was performed on roughly 0.5 to 1 ug of RNA. It was immunoSEQ multiplex PCR that amplified TCR beta CDR3 across 54 Vbeta and 13 Jbeta. TCRdb reprocessed the immunoSEQ multiplex PCR reads via MiXCR and lists one record per CDR3 protein. The table has more than 150,000 distinct CDR3 sequences, roughly 95% seen once. This entry belongs to a study of CD8 T cells in Susac syndrome. Broader study findings: It was acknowledged in the study that its TCR sequencing and HLA analysis involved a relatively small number of individuals.

This CDR3 comprises 13 residues. V was clipped by 8 bases and J by 3 bases; unmatched bases: 7. CDR1 is SQVTM and CDR2 is ANQGSEA in the germline V gene. The T cells that were sequenced for TCR beta were CD8+ and CD4+ cells from blood. Those who served as multiple sclerosis controls were treatment-naive patients with stable or active relapsing-remitting disease. This receptor was obtained from a human donor with multiple sclerosis. The specimen was CD8+ T cells from PBMCs. The chain is built from TRBV29-1 and TRBJ1-1, with 9 bases fitting TRBD1. CDR3 residues: CSCGDRAYTEAFF. CDR3 nucleotides: TGCAGCTGTGGGGACAGGGCGTACACTGAAGCTTTCTTT.